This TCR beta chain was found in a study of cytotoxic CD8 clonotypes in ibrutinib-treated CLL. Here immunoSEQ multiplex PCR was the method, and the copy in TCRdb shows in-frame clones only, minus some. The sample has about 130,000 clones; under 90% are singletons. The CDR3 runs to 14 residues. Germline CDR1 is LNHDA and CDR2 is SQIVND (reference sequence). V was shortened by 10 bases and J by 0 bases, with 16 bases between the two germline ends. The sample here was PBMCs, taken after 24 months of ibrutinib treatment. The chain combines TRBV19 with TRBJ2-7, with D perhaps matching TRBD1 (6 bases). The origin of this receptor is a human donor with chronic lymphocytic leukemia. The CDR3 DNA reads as TGTGCCACGAGCAGGGGCAGCACCTCCTACGAGCAGTACTTC. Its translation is CATSRGSTSYEQYF.